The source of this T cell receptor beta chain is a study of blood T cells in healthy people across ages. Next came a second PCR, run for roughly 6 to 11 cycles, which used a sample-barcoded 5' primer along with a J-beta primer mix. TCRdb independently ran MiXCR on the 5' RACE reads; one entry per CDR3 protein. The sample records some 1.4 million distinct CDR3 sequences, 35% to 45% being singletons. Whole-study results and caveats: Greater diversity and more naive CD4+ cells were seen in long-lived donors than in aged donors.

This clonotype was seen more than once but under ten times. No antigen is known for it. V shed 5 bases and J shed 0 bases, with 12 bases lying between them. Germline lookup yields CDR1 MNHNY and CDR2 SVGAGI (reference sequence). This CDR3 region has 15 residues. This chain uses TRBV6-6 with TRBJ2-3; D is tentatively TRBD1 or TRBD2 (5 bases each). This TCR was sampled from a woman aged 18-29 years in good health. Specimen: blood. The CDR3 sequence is CASSKPGPSTDTQYF. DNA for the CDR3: TGTGCCAGCAGTAAACCGGGACCTAGCACAGATACGCAGTATTTT.